The clone carrying this TCR beta chain was seen a handful of times. The junction differs from germline at one of its ends, possibly a read error. This entry belongs to a study of identical twins. A universal primer site was added by template switching, and unique molecular identifiers were carried by the cDNA. TCRdb re-derived calls from the 5' RACE reads in MiXCR, one entry per CDR3 protein. The sample includes around 960,000 distinct CDR3 sequences, 9% to 15% of them seen just once. Germline assignment: CDR1 SGHTA and CDR2 FQGNSA. CDR3 length: 13 amino acids. These sequences were also reported in another study, on yellow fever vaccine responses in identical twins. Per that study: Each twin's T cell response to the vaccine was reported to look partly convergent and partly personalized.

The V and J genes are TRBV7-2 and TRBJ2-1; D unclear. The TCR originated in a woman aged 18 to 35 in good health. The material sequenced was PBMCs. The CDR3 here is CASSLKVVGTKGF. CDR3 bases: TGTGCCAGCAGCTTAAAGGTGGTGGGTACTAAAGGCTTC.